This T cell receptor beta chain is from a study of T cell responses to AZD1222 COVID-19 vaccine. Clones were sequenced by immunoSEQ multiplex PCR, and TCRdb holds only the in-frame ones, with some missing. This table has just over 80,000 clones, about nine tenths appearing once. This clone came up once. CDR3 size: 12 residues. The specimen comprised peripheral blood, sampled on day 0 of AZD1222 vaccination. This clonotype was obtained from an adult in good health. V is TRBV12-1 and J is TRBJ2-1. TRBV12-1 is a recognized pseudogene. CDR3 region: CANTRRHNEQFF. DNA of the CDR3: TGTGCCAACACCCGACGGCACAATGAGCAGTTCTTC.